This is a list of T cell receptor beta chains from one sample in a study of early T cells in non-severe SARS-CoV-2 infection. One entry per CDR3 protein, called by TCRdb with MiXCR from the 5' RACE reads. The sample carries 100,000 to 130,000 distinct CDR3 sequences, 9.5% to 13% recorded once. Material for sequencing was whole blood. These receptors all come from an adult who was a healthcare worker with PCR-confirmed SARS-CoV-2 infection or an uninfected control (not recorded which). The CDR3 runs from the conserved cysteine through the conserved F or W. The D gene is left open where the match is weak. Clone size appears in some rows only: once, few, many, or a class for an expanded clone.

j_call v_call clone_size d_call cdr3_aa cdr3_nt
TRBJ2-7 TRBV2 - - CASSRQPRQYF TGTGCCAGCAGTAGACAGCCTAGGCAGTACTTC
TRBJ2-1 TRBV7-3 many TRBD1 CASSPRQGDRYNEQFF TGTGCCAGCAGCCCTAGACAGGGCGATCGATACAATGAGCAGTTCTTC
TRBJ2-7 TRBV18 - TRBD1 CASSLDRGGYYEQYF TGTGCCAGCTCACTGGACAGGGGAGGGTACTACGAGCAGTACTTC
TRBJ2-7 TRBV7-8 - - CASSLNRDYEQYF TGTGCCAGCAGCTTGAACAGGGACTACGAGCAGTACTTC
TRBJ2-5 TRBV7-9 few - CASSRPTGKKETQYF TGTGCCAGCAGCCGGCCGACTGGTAAAAAAGAGACCCAGTACTTC
TRBJ1-2 TRBV5-1 many - CASSPVMDASGYTF TGCGCCAGCAGCCCCGTTATGGACGCCTCGGGCTACACCTTC
TRBJ2-5 TRBV7-9 few TRBD2 CASSPRGTSGLETQYF TGTGCCAGCAGCCCACGGGGGACTAGCGGATTAGAGACCCAGTACTTC
TRBJ1-5 TRBV3-1 - - CASSGDSNQPQHF TGTGCCAGCAGTGGGGATAGCAATCAGCCCCAGCATTTT
TRBJ2-1 TRBV12-3/TRBV12-4 - TRBD2 CASSPPGLVINEQFF TGTGCCAGCAGTCCGCCGGGACTAGTTATTAATGAGCAGTTCTTC
TRBJ2-7 TRBV11-3 - TRBD1 CASSSPWDRVPYEQYF TGTGCCAGCAGCTCACCGTGGGACAGGGTGCCCTACGAGCAGTACTTC
TRBJ2-3 TRBV11-1 few - CASSLRVADADTQYF TGTGCCAGCAGCTTACGGGTAGCGGATGCAGATACGCAGTATTTT
TRBJ1-1 TRBV14 few TRBD1 CASRARGTEAFF TGTGCCAGCCGTGCCAGGGGGACTGAAGCTTTCTTT
TRBJ2-7 TRBV5-6 few - CASSLATTVEQYF TGTGCCAGCAGCTTGGCGACGACAGTCGAGCAGTACTTC
TRBJ1-2 TRBV5-1 - - CASSLSPVTDLYGYTF TGCGCCAGCAGCTTGTCACCGGTGACAGATTTATATGGCTACACCTTC
TRBJ2-1 TRBV7-7 - TRBD2 CASSFTVTSGENHNEQFF TGTGCTAGCAGCTTCACTGTGACTAGCGGGGAAAACCACAATGAGCAGTTCTTC
TRBJ2-4 TRBV20-1 once - CSARGGDKNIQYF TGCAGTGCTAGAGGGGGGGACAAAAACATTCAGTACTTC
TRBJ2-3 TRBV5-1 - TRBD2 CASSLTGTRALPGTDTQYF TGCGCCAGCAGCTTGACCGGGACTAGAGCCCTACCCGGCACAGATACGCAGTATTTT
TRBJ2-1 TRBV19 few TRBD1 CASSRGTGGHNEQFF TGTGCCAGTAGTAGGGGGACAGGGGGCCACAATGAGCAGTTCTTC
TRBJ1-1 TRBV29-1 few - CIVGNTEAFF TGCATCGTGGGGAACACTGAAGCTTTCTTT
TRBJ2-3 TRBV2 few - CASSEAEAGRGTDTQYF TGTGCCAGCAGTGAAGCAGAGGCGGGGAGAGGCACAGATACGCAGTATTTT
TRBJ2-2 TRBV5-1 - TRBD2 CASSLNSGGPTGELFF TGCGCCAGCAGCTTGAATAGCGGGGGCCCAACCGGGGAGCTGTTTTTT
TRBJ2-1 TRBV10-3 many TRBD1 CAISGTGDEQFF TGTGCCATCAGTGGGACAGGGGATGAGCAGTTCTTC
TRBJ2-1 TRBV7-3 - - CASSLETSNEQFF TGTGCCAGCAGCTTAGAGACTAGCAATGAGCAGTTCTTC